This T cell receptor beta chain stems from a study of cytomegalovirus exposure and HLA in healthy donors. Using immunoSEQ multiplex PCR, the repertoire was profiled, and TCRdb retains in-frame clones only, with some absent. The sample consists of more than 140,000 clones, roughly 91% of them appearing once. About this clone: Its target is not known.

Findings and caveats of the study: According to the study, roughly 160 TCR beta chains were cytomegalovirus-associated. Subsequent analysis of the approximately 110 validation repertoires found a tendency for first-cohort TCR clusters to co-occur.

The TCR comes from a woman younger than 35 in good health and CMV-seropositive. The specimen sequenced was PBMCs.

CDR3 nucleotide sequence: TGTGCCAGCAGTGAGAGACAGGCCTACGAGCAGTACTTC. Its translation: CASSERQAYEQYF. The chain is built from TRBV6-1 and TRBJ2-7; weak D call: TRBD1 (6 bases). CDR3 size: 13 residues. V lost 3 bases to trimming and J lost 2 bases, with 8 bases between them. Germline V lookup: CDR1 MNHNS, CDR2 SASEGT.